These 14 T cell receptor beta chains were sequenced from one sample in a study of early T cells in non-severe SARS-CoV-2 infection. TCRdb reanalysed the 5' RACE reads using MiXCR and keeps one entry per CDR3 protein. The sample has about 80,000 distinct CDR3 sequences, about 5% seen once; the top ten hold under 7.5%. The source was whole blood, collected at baseline. These receptors originate from an adult who was a healthcare worker with PCR-confirmed SARS-CoV-2 infection or an uninfected control (not recorded which).

This clonotype has just a few counts. The genes are TRBV6-5 and TRBJ1-5; unclear D gene. V was pared by 10 bases and J by 0 bases, with 7 bases between. CDR1 is MNHEY, CDR2 SVGAGI, per germline. The CDR3 runs 12 residues. CDR3 in DNA: TGTGCCACCGGTGATAGCAATCAGCCCCAGCATTTT. Its translation is CATGDSNQPQHF.

This clonotype was observed at least ten times. V and J are TRBV28 and TRBJ2-1; 9 bases are a match to TRBD2. After removal of 8 bases from V and 5 bases from J, the junction contained 10 bases not matched to a gene. The CDR3 consists of 15 residues. In germline, CDR1 is MDHEN, CDR2 SYDVKM. The CDR3, as DNA: TGTGCCAGCCGATTAGCGGGAGAGACCCACAATGAGCAGTTCTTC. Its protein product is CASRLAGETHNEQFF.

This clonotype showed up many times. The rearrangement links TRBV14 to TRBJ2-7; 7 bases agree with TRBD2. Germline V CDR1 and CDR2: SGHDN, FVKESK. The junction had 6 bases not matched to a gene; V was cut back by 1 base and J by 3 bases. The CDR3 sequence is 15 residues long. The CDR3 spells CASSQGLAGVYEQYF. CDR3 DNA sequence: TGTGCCAGCAGCCAAGGACTGGCGGGGGTCTACGAGCAGTACTTC.

This clonotype was seen only a few times. The chain is built from TRBV20-1 and TRBJ2-7; either TRBD1 or TRBD2 may fit D (5 bases each). The CDR3 is 13 residues long. CDR1 and CDR2 (germline): DFQATT, SNEGSKA (reference sequence). The CDR3: CSVLGRRRYEQYF. DNA of the CDR3: TGCAGCGTTTTGGGACGGCGTAGATACGAGCAGTACTTC.

At least ten counts were recorded for this clonotype. This rearrangement joins TRBV12-3 or TRBV12-4 to TRBJ1-5; D not certain. V gave up 1 base and J gave up 3 bases, with 7 bases separating them. The CDR3 consists of 14 residues. The CDR3 DNA sequence: TGTGCCAGCAGTTTAGGGGGTTTCAATCAGCCCCAGCATTTT. Encoded protein: CASSLGGFNQPQHF.

This clonotype was detected a few times. This sequence joins TRBV4-1 and TRBJ2-7; the match to TRBD1 covers 7 bases. Unmatched junction bases numbered 5, after V lost 2 bases and J lost 4 bases. Germline V gene lookup returns CDR1 MGHRA and CDR2 YSYEKL. CDR3 length equals 14 residues. CDR3 nucleotides: TGCGCCAGCAGCCAACGGACAGGCTATTACGAGCAGTACTTC. Translating it yields CASSQRTGYYEQYF.

This sequence joins TRBV14 and TRBJ2-7, with D hard to call. With 2 bases removed from V and 8 bases from J, the gap between germline ends came to 7 bases. In germline, CDR1 is SGHDN, CDR2 FVKESK. This CDR3 comprises 11 residues. The CDR3 DNA sequence: TGTGCCAGCAGCCAAAACTTCAAGCAGTACTTC. This codes for CASSQNFKQYF.

This clonotype was recorded a few times. The rearrangement joins TRBV9 to TRBJ2-1; possibly TRBD1 or TRBD2 for D (5 bases each). The germline V gene encodes CDR1 SGDLS and CDR2 YYNGEE. The length of the CDR3 is 13 residues. Between the trimmed V and J ends, which lost 4 bases and 6 bases, there was a span of 11 bases. CDR3 sequence (DNA): TGTGCCAGCAGCCCGGGGCCGACCAATGAGCAGTTCTTC. Amino acid sequence: CASSPGPTNEQFF.

The CDR3 loop is CSALKTTGDGAEAFF. The CDR3 bases are TGCAGTGCCTTAAAAACGACAGGGGACGGGGCTGAAGCTTTCTTT. The V call is TRBV20-1, the J call TRBJ1-1; 8 nucleotides agree with TRBD1. Germline values: CDR1 DFQATT, CDR2 SNEGSKA (reference sequence). The CDR3 has 15 residues. Trimming took 6 bases from V and 6 from J; bases not matched to a gene: 15.

This clonotype has at least ten counts. The chain uses TRBV2 and TRBJ2-7; TRBD2 matches at 12 bases. The CDR3 consists of 16 residues. V dropped 3 bases and J dropped 4; count of bases not matched to a gene: 7. Germline-derived CDR1 and CDR2 are SNHLY and FYNNEI. For the CDR3, the DNA is TGTGCCAGCAGTGATCGGACTAGCGGGATGGGTTACGAGCAGTACTTC. This encodes CASSDRTSGMGYEQYF.

The gene calls are TRBV7-2 and TRBJ2-7, with TRBD2 matching over 8 bases. J was trimmed by 4 bases and V by 1 base; bases with no gene match: 6. Germline V gene data show CDR1 as SGHTA and CDR2 as FQGNSA. The CDR3 has 15 residues. The CDR3: CASSLDGTRTYEQYF. CDR3 in DNA: TGTGCCAGCAGCTTAGACGGGACTAGGACATACGAGCAGTACTTC.

The table lists this clonotype with a few counts. This chain uses TRBV12-3 or TRBV12-4 with TRBJ1-5, with 9 bases that match TRBD1. The V gene end was trimmed by 6 bases and the J gene end by 4 bases; junction bases not matched to a gene: 1. The CDR3 is 13 residues long. CDR3 in amino acids: CASRGTGNQPQHF. DNA of the CDR3: TGTGCCAGCAGGGGGACAGGGAATCAGCCCCAGCATTTT.

This clonotype occurred many times. The chain couples TRBV28 to TRBJ1-1; the D gene is possibly TRBD1 (5 bases). Per the germline V gene, CDR1 is MDHEN and CDR2 is SYDVKM. Between the trimmed V and J ends, which lost 5 bases and 2 bases, there was a span of 21 bases. There are 17 residues in the CDR3. CDR3 nucleotides: TGTGCCAGCAGTCCCCGAGGTCGGGGCGGAGGAAACACTGAAGCTTTCTTT. Protein: CASSPRGRGGGNTEAFF.

This chain uses TRBV5-1 with TRBJ2-7, with 7 nucleotides matching TRBD1. The junction had 9 bases not matched to a gene; V was cut back by 2 bases and J by 1 base. Germline values: CDR1 SGHRS, CDR2 YFSETQ. The CDR3 totals 16 residues. The CDR3 region has the DNA TGCGCCAGCAGCTTACAACAGGGGCCCCTATCCTACGAGCAGTACTTC. This codes for CASSLQQGPLSYEQYF.